These 23 T cell receptor beta chains share one sample of origin, sequenced in a study of blood T cell repertoires in COVID-19. The protocol was immunoSEQ multiplex PCR, while the TCRdb copy is restricted to in-frame clones and leaves out a portion. The sample has 45,000 to 65,000 clones, approximately 89% seen once; the top ten hold approximately 10%. Sequencing was carried out using peripheral blood. Receptors originate from a man older than 75 with active or convalescent COVID-19.

V is TRBV4-2 and J is TRBJ1-5; no clear D gene. V lost 1 base and J 4 bases, leaving 5 bases between the germline ends. There are 13 residues in the CDR3. The V gene's germline CDR1 is LGHNA and CDR2 YNFKEQ. The CDR3 nucleotides read TGTGCCAGCAGCCAAGCACTAAATCAGCCCCAGCATTTT. This codes for CASSQALNQPQHF.

The chain has TRBV7-2 and TRBJ1-1; TRBD1 matches 9 bases. The germline V gene has CDR1 SGHTA and CDR2 FQGNSA. This CDR3 region has 13 residues. Trimming at V came to 4 bases and at J to 7 bases, leaving 4 bases not matched to a gene. The CDR3 DNA reads as TGTGCCAGCAGCTACAGGGGGCCAGGTGAAGCTTTCTTT. Its protein product is CASSYRGPGEAFF.

This clone was counted once. J is TRBJ1-4 and V is TRBV5-1; 9 bases fit TRBD1. The CDR3 spans 19 residues. CDR1 is SGHRS, CDR2 YFSETQ, per germline. V lost 1 base, J lost 8 bases, and 18 bases stayed unmatched. The CDR3 reads CASSLWEYRGRGVREKLFF. The CDR3 DNA reads TGCGCCAGCAGCTTGTGGGAGTACAGGGGGCGAGGGGTCAGGGAAAAACTGTTTTTT.

This clone turned up a few times. The chain joins TRBV7-2 to TRBJ1-2, with TRBD1 identical over 8 bases. Trimming at V came to 5 bases and at J to 5 bases, leaving 1 base not matched to a gene. The CDR3 consists of 12 residues. Per the germline V gene, CDR1 is SGHTA and CDR2 is FQGNSA. The CDR3 is CASSRDRYGYTF. DNA of the CDR3: TGTGCCAGCAGCCGGGACAGGTATGGCTACACCTTC.

This rearrangement joins TRBV6-5 to TRBJ1-6, with TRBD1 as a possible D gene (5 bases). V dropped 7 bases and J dropped 8 bases, with 12 bases sitting between them. The CDR3 sequence is 13 residues long. The germline V gene has CDR1 MNHEY and CDR2 SVGAGI. The CDR3 protein is CASTQGGDSPLHF. Written as DNA, the CDR3 is TGTGCCAGCACCCAGGGAGGGGATTCACCCCTCCACTTT.

The chain recombines TRBV18 with TRBJ1-1, with 10 bases matching TRBD1. CDR3 length equals 14 residues. V was clipped by 3 bases and J by 5 bases; unmatched bases: 3. In germline, CDR1 is KGHSH, CDR2 LQKENI. CDR3 residues: CASSPGQGSTEAFF. CDR3 bases: TGTGCCAGCTCACCGGGACAGGGGAGTACTGAAGCTTTCTTT. Full variable domain (outside the CDR3, taken from reference TRBV18 and TRBJ1-1): NAGVMQNPRHLVRRRGQEARLRCSPMKGHSHVYWYRQLPEEGLKFMVYLQKENIIDESGMPKERFSAEFPKEGPSILRIQQVVRGDSAAYFCASSPGQGSTEAFFGQGTRLTVV.

CDR3 residues: CASSQGLVSDTQYF. The CDR3 DNA sequence: TGTGCCAGCAGCCAGGGACTAGTGTCAGATACGCAGTATTTT. The chain couples TRBV4-2 to TRBJ2-3; 8 bases map to TRBD2. From germline, CDR1 is LGHNA and CDR2 YNFKEQ. V lost 3 bases and J lost 4; bases outside the gene matches: 3. The CDR3 extends over 14 amino acids.

The V gene is TRBV10-1, the J gene TRBJ2-7; 11 bases align to TRBD1. The CDR3 extends over 17 amino acids. Germline V lookup: CDR1 WNHNN, CDR2 SYGVQD (reference sequence). V gave up 4 bases and J gave up 1 base; unmatched junction bases: 9. CDR3 in amino acids: CASSGTGGDPMSYEQYF. CDR3 nucleotides: TGCGCCAGCAGTGGGACAGGGGGCGACCCGATGTCCTACGAGCAGTACTTC.

The genes are TRBV7-2 and TRBJ1-3; 7 nucleotides match TRBD1. With V trimmed by 5 bases and J by 4 bases, 8 bases remained unmatched. This CDR3 has 15 residues. Germline V gene sequence: CDR1 SGHTA, CDR2 FQGNSA. The CDR3 region is CASSLDRAGGNTIYF. The CDR3 nucleotides read TGTGCCAGCAGCCTCGACAGGGCTGGGGGAAACACCATATATTTT. The complete variable domain, with remaining parts taken from reference TRBV7-2 and TRBJ1-3, reads GAGVSQSPSNKVTEKGKDVELRCDPISGHTALYWYRQSLGQGLEFLIYFQGNSAPDKSGLPSDRFSAERTGGSVSTLTIQRTQQEDSAVYLCASSLDRAGGNTIYFGEGSWLTVV.

The J gene is TRBJ2-3, the V gene TRBV11-2, with D possibly being TRBD2 (6 bases). CDR1 and CDR2 (germline): SGHAT, FQNNGV. The CDR3 is made up of 15 amino acids. The ends were cut back, 2 bases at V and 0 bases at J, with 9 bases in the middle. The CDR3 loop reads CASSLKGGSTDTQYF. CDR3 nucleotide sequence: TGTGCCAGCAGCTTAAAGGGAGGTAGCACAGATACGCAGTATTTT. The variable domain in full, with the rest retrieved from reference TRBV11-2 and TRBJ2-3, is EAGVAQSPRYKIIEKRQSVAFWCNPISGHATLYWYQQILGQGPKLLIQFQNNGVVDDSQLPKDRFSAERLKGVDSTLKIQPAKLEDSAVYLCASSLKGGSTDTQYFGPGTRLTVL.

The gene calls are TRBV28 and TRBJ1-1; the D gene is possibly TRBD1 (6 bases). Germline V gene data show CDR1 as MDHEN and CDR2 as SYDVKM. The CDR3 spans 14 residues. Trimming removed 5 bases at V and 5 bases at J, with 15 bases between. This CDR3 reads CASSTPGEGTEAFF. The DNA of the CDR3 is TGTGCCAGCAGTACCCCAGGGGAGGGTACTGAAGCTTTCTTT.

The chain employs TRBV7-2 and TRBJ2-4; tentatively, D is TRBD1 (6 bases). Looked up from germline, CDR1 is SGHTA and CDR2 is FQGNSA. CDR3 length equals 14 residues. V lost 5 bases and J 6 bases, leaving 14 bases between the germline ends. The CDR3 DNA is TGTGCCAGCAGCCCGAACAGGGTATCAAACATTCAGTACTTC. The encoded protein is CASSPNRVSNIQYF.

The gene calls are TRBV27 and TRBJ1-1; 7 positions agree with TRBD1. The CDR3 has 14 amino acids. Unmatched junction bases numbered 14, after V lost 5 bases and J lost 11 bases. CDR1 and CDR2 (germline): MNHEY, SMNVEV (reference sequence). The CDR3 DNA reads TGTGCCAGCAGTAAAGGGACAGCCGGTATGGTGGCTTTCTTT. This gives the protein CASSKGTAGMVAFF.

The V call is TRBV12-3 or TRBV12-4, the J call TRBJ2-2; D unclear. CDR3 size: 12 residues. Trimming shortened V by 7 bases and J by 4 bases, and 7 bases separated the two germline ends. In DNA form, the CDR3 reads TGTGCCAGCAATACGGTCACCGGGGAGCTGTTTTTT. This sequence encodes CASNTVTGELFF.

V and J are TRBV11-2 and TRBJ2-3; TRBD1 agrees at 8 bases. Per the germline V gene, CDR1 is SGHAT and CDR2 is FQNNGV. The CDR3 loop spans 15 amino acids. The V segment lost 2 bases and the J segment 7 bases; nucleotides outside the gene matches: 8. DNA of the CDR3: TGTGCCAGCAGCTTATCGACAGGGGCTTTGTATACGCAGTATTTT. It encodes CASSLSTGALYTQYF.

This chain connects TRBV5-5 to TRBJ1-1, with 7 bases fitting TRBD1. Germline loops: CDR1 SGHKS, CDR2 YYEKEE (reference sequence). J gave up 4 bases and V 4 bases, and 10 bases lay outside the gene matches. The CDR3 has 15 amino acids. The CDR3 loop reads CASSRYHRGSTEAFF. As DNA, the CDR3 is TGTGCCAGCAGCCGATACCACAGGGGTAGCACTGAAGCTTTCTTT.

CDR3 sequence (DNA): TGCGCCAGCAGCTTGGGACAGGGGTCTGTAGATACGCAGTATTTT. It specifies CASSLGQGSVDTQYF. The chain is built from TRBV5-1 and TRBJ2-3, with 8 bases that match TRBD1. The CDR3 is 15 amino acids. CDR1 and CDR2 (germline): SGHRS, YFSETQ. The V and J ends lost 0 bases and 5 bases, in that order; junction bases with no gene match: 5. The entire variable domain, with the rest obtained from reference TRBV5-1 and TRBJ2-3, is as follows: KAGVTQTPRYLIKTRGQQVTLSCSPISGHRSVSWYQQTPGQGLQFLFEYFSETQRNKGNFPGRFSGRQFSNSRSEMNVSTLELGDSALYLCASSLGQGSVDTQYFGPGTRLTVL.

The rearrangement links TRBV15 to TRBJ2-7; TRBD2 aligns across 12 bases. Germline trimming cut 4 bases from V and 7 bases from J; bases unmatched to any gene: 8. Per the germline V gene, CDR1 is LNHNV and CDR2 is YYDKDF (reference sequence). The CDR3 spans 15 residues. The CDR3 sequence: CATSNRLAGDREQYF. CDR3 bases: TGTGCCACCAGCAATAGACTAGCGGGAGATCGGGAGCAGTACTTC.

This chain links TRBV7-9 with TRBJ1-2; 9 bases line up with TRBD1. There are 14 residues in the CDR3. From germline, CDR1 is SEHNR and CDR2 FQNEAQ (reference sequence). With 5 bases clipped from V and 5 bases from J, the junction kept 6 bases outside the gene matches. CDR3 bases: TGTGCCAGCAGCACGGACAGGGGACCATATGGCTACACCTTC. This gives the protein CASSTDRGPYGYTF.

Details on this clone: Other DNA sequences of this sample code for an identical CDR3. The chain carries TRBV28 and TRBJ1-5; 7 bases agree with TRBD1. Germline V gives CDR1 MDHEN, CDR2 SYDVKM. The CDR3 sequence is 14 residues long. V was pared by 2 bases and J by 2 bases, with 0 bases of the junction left unmatched. CDR3 nucleotide sequence: TGTGCCAGCAGTTTAGGACAGGGCAATCAGCCCCAGCATTTT. As protein: CASSLGQGNQPQHF.

The chain has TRBV25-1 and TRBJ1-1, with a tentative D call TRBD1 (5 bases). Germline V gene data show CDR1 as MGHDK and CDR2 as SYGVNS. The CDR3 has 14 amino acids. V was pared by 3 bases and J by 2 bases, with 10 bases between. This CDR3 reads CASSDERTNTEAFF. Here the CDR3 DNA reads TGTGCCAGCAGTGATGAGAGGACAAACACTGAAGCTTTCTTT.

This chain links TRBV5-1 with TRBJ1-1; TRBD1 agrees at 9 bases. The CDR3 covers 15 residues. CDR1 SGHRS and CDR2 YFSETQ come from the germline V gene. V shed 3 bases, J shed 2 bases, and the junction held 5 bases outside the gene matches. The DNA of the CDR3 is TGCGCCAGCAGCTGGGGGACAGGGAGAAACACTGAAGCTTTCTTT. Translation: CASSWGTGRNTEAFF.

The chain couples TRBV6-1 to TRBJ1-5; a possible D gene is TRBD1 (6 bases). V was cut by 2 bases and J by 6 bases, with 20 bases left in between. The CDR3 runs to 17 residues. CDR1 is MNHNS, CDR2 SASEGT, per germline. The CDR3 reads CASSEMPLGGAGQPQHF. The CDR3 coding sequence is TGTGCCAGCAGTGAAATGCCCCTAGGGGGGGCGGGTCAGCCCCAGCATTTT.